The 28 T cell receptor beta chains given below trace back to one sample, sequenced in a study of cytomegalovirus exposure and HLA in healthy donors. Use of 60 Vbeta and 13 Jbeta primers characterized the PCR. Profiled with immunoSEQ multiplex PCR; TCRdb holds only in-frame clones, not every one. The top ten clones hold approximately 11% of a sample with about 120,000 clones, 77% of them seen once. The source material was PBMCs. These receptors all stem from a man aged 35 to 55 in good health and CMV-seropositive.

This chain links TRBV15 with TRBJ1-1; TRBD1 agrees at 7 bases. CDR1 and CDR2 from the germline V gene are LNHNV and YYDKDF (reference sequence). The CDR3 length is 14 residues. After removal of 2 bases from V and 5 bases from J, the junction contained 5 bases not matched to a gene. The CDR3 coding sequence is TGTGCCACCAGCAGACGCCAGACAGGGACTGAAGCTTTCTTT. This sequence encodes CATSRRQTGTEAFF.

The V gene is TRBV4-3, the J gene TRBJ1-6, with D hard to call. Germline values: CDR1 LGHNA, CDR2 YSLEER. This CDR3 has 13 amino acids. V lost 8 bases and J lost 8, with 13 bases in between. CDR3 sequence (DNA): TGCGCCAGCTCAGTAACGGAGGATTCACCCCTCCACTTT. Encoded protein: CASSVTEDSPLHF.

The V call is TRBV7-9, the J call TRBJ1-6; tentative D call: TRBD1 (5 bases). V was cut by 1 base and J by 2 bases, with 15 bases left in between. The germline V gene encodes CDR1 SEHNR and CDR2 FQNEAQ (reference sequence). This CDR3 region has 18 residues. In DNA form, the CDR3 reads TGTGCCAGCAGCTTAGGCCGTGGGGGGTACCCCTATAATTCACCCCTCCACTTT. Its protein is CASSLGRGGYPYNSPLHF.

V is TRBV10-2 and J is TRBJ2-7, with D perhaps TRBD1 (7 bases). The CDR3 consists of 14 residues. V was clipped by 4 bases and J by 2 bases, with 12 bases between them. Germline CDR1 and CDR2: WSHSY and SAAADI. CDR3 bases: TGCGCCAGCAGTGTAGGCAGGGGGGCCTACGAGCAGTACTTC. It translates to CASSVGRGAYEQYF.

V and J are TRBV6-1 and TRBJ1-1; 7 bases align to TRBD1. The junction had 4 bases not matched to a gene; V was cut back by 3 bases and J by 3 bases. The CDR3 sequence is 14 residues long. In germline, CDR1 is MNHNS, CDR2 SASEGT. In DNA, the CDR3 is TGTGCCAGCAGTGACCACGGACAGGACACTGAAGCTTTCTTT. Translation: CASSDHGQDTEAFF.

The chain employs TRBV2 and TRBJ2-3; the D gene is possibly TRBD2 (5 bases). There are 15 residues in the CDR3. V was pared by 3 bases and J by 6 bases, with 16 bases between. Germline values: CDR1 SNHLY, CDR2 FYNNEI. CDR3: CASSDRGTLPDTQYF. Written as DNA, the CDR3 is TGTGCCAGCAGTGACCGGGGAACCTTACCGGATACGCAGTATTTT.

V gene TRBV5-1 combines with J gene TRBJ2-5, with D tentatively TRBD2 (5 bases). In germline, CDR1 is SGHRS, CDR2 YFSETQ. The CDR3 contains 14 residues. The ends were cut back, 2 bases at V and 3 bases at J, with 11 bases in the middle. This CDR3 is CASSFEGNKETQYF. DNA of the CDR3: TGCGCCAGCAGCTTTGAGGGAAACAAAGAGACCCAGTACTTC. Together with reference TRBV5-1 and TRBJ2-5, the CDR3 gives the full variable domain: KAGVTQTPRYLIKTRGQQVTLSCSPISGHRSVSWYQQTPGQGLQFLFEYFSETQRNKGNFPGRFSGRQFSNSRSEMNVSTLELGDSALYLCASSFEGNKETQYFGPGTRLLVL.

The chain uses TRBV7-2 and TRBJ2-1, with D possibly being TRBD1 (7 bases). Germline values: CDR1 SGHTA, CDR2 FQGNSA. The CDR3 is made up of 17 amino acids. Trimming pared 5 bases from V and 9 bases from J, leaving 26 bases between. The CDR3: CASSPQRAGGRTGEQFF. CDR3 nucleotides: TGTGCCAGCAGCCCCCAGCGGGCAGGGGGACGCACGGGTGAGCAGTTCTTC.

V gene TRBV5-1 combines with J gene TRBJ2-2; maybe TRBD1 (6 bases). V lost 4 bases to trimming and J lost 2 bases, with 21 bases between them. Germline assignment: CDR1 SGHRS and CDR2 YFSETQ. CDR3 size: 18 residues. CDR3 region: CASSGPNWTALNTGELFF. CDR3 DNA: TGCGCCAGCAGCGGGCCAAATTGGACAGCTTTAAACACCGGGGAGCTGTTTTTT.

CDR3 DNA sequence: TGCGCCAGCAGCCAAGCCCCGTTAGGGGGGGAAACAGATACGCAGTATTTT. As protein: CASSQAPLGGETDTQYF. The gene calls are TRBV4-3 and TRBJ2-3, with a weak D call TRBD2 (7 bases). Germline V CDR1 and CDR2: LGHNA, YSLEER. There are 17 residues in the CDR3. Trimming took 1 base from V and 3 from J, leaving 17 bases between them.

The chain links TRBV4-1 to TRBJ1-2; D not certain. Germline assignment: CDR1 MGHRA and CDR2 YSYEKL. The CDR3 covers 17 residues. V shed 0 bases and J shed 4 bases, with 18 bases lying between them. Here the CDR3 reads CASSQDPTVRRGYGYTF. CDR3 coding DNA: TGCGCCAGCAGCCAAGACCCCACGGTAAGACGCGGCTATGGCTACACCTTC.

The chain employs TRBV6-5 and TRBJ2-7; TRBD1 aligns across 8 bases. The CDR3 loop spans 14 amino acids. The germline CDR1 and CDR2 sequences are MNHEY and SVGAGI. Losses at the gene ends were 6 bases for V and 2 bases for J; bases not matched to a gene: 6. CDR3 sequence: CASRRGTGTYEQYF. The DNA for the CDR3 is TGTGCCAGCAGACGCGGGACAGGCACCTACGAGCAGTACTTC.

This rearrangement joins TRBV29-1 to TRBJ1-4, with TRBD1 matching over 7 bases. The V and J ends lost 7 bases and 6 bases, in that order; junction bases with no gene match: 11. This CDR3 has 14 amino acids. Germline CDR1 SQVTM, CDR2 ANQGSEA. The CDR3 DNA reads TGCAGCGCCCTGAGAGGGGGCTTCGATGAAAAACTGTTTTTT. This codes for CSALRGGFDEKLFF.

This clone turned up a few times. The chain carries TRBV5-4 and TRBJ2-3, with D perhaps matching TRBD1 (5 bases). The V gene's germline CDR1 is SGHNT and CDR2 YYREEE (reference sequence). Trimming took off 2 bases at V and 4 bases at J, with 20 bases between the two ends. The CDR3 covers 17 residues. CDR3 nucleotide sequence: TGTGCCAGCAGCTTATATGGAATCGGACGCAGGGCAGATACGCAGTATTTT. Its translation is CASSLYGIGRRADTQYF.

The rearrangement links TRBV7-6 to TRBJ2-2; D might be TRBD2 (6 bases). From germline, CDR1 is SGHVS and CDR2 FNYEAQ. V shed 1 base and J shed 0 bases, with 15 bases lying between them. CDR3 length equals 18 residues. The chain's CDR3 is CASSLDGGGRPNTGELFF. The DNA for the CDR3 is TGTGCCAGCAGCTTAGACGGGGGTGGACGACCGAACACCGGGGAGCTGTTTTTT.

The J gene is TRBJ1-4, the V gene TRBV14; no clear D. CDR1 and CDR2 (germline): SGHDN, FVKESK. There are 14 residues in the CDR3. The V and J ends lost 2 bases and 8 bases respectively, with 12 bases between them. The CDR3 region is CASSQFLTSEKLFF. CDR3 DNA: TGTGCCAGCAGCCAATTTCTAACGAGCGAAAAACTGTTTTTT. The full variable domain, with the rest looked up from reference TRBV14 and TRBJ1-4, is EAGVTQFPSHSVIEKGQTVTLRCDPISGHDNLYWYRRVMGKEIKFLLHFVKESKQDESGMPNNRFLAERTGGTYSTLKVQPAELEDSGVYFCASSQFLTSEKLFFGSGTQLSVL.

The rearrangement joins TRBV4-2 to TRBJ2-7; 10 bases agree with TRBD1. With 1 base clipped from V and 2 bases from J, the junction kept 2 bases outside the gene matches. The CDR3 totals 15 residues. Per germline, CDR1 LGHNA and CDR2 YNFKEQ. CDR3 bases: TGTGCCAGCAGCCAAGCCGGACAGGGGGCCTACGAGCAGTACTTC. It translates to CASSQAGQGAYEQYF.

This clone has just a few counts. The rearrangement joins TRBV7-2 to TRBJ2-2, with D uncertain. V shed 2 bases and J shed 4 bases, with 5 bases lying between them. This CDR3 region has 13 residues. From germline, CDR1 is SGHTA and CDR2 FQGNSA. In DNA form, the CDR3 reads TGTGCCAGCAGCTTATATAGCACCGGGGAGCTGTTTTTT. Its translation: CASSLYSTGELFF.

This chain's CDR3 is CASSLEGTEVYNEQFF. The CDR3 nucleotides are TGTGCCAGCAGCTTAGAAGGGACAGAAGTCTACAATGAGCAGTTCTTC. The chain combines TRBV7-2 with TRBJ2-1; 7 bases match TRBD1. V lost 1 base and J lost 3; bases outside the gene matches: 6. The CDR3 has 16 residues. CDR1 is SGHTA, CDR2 FQGNSA, per germline.

J is TRBJ2-7 and V is TRBV15; 11 nucleotides align to TRBD1. Germline-derived CDR1 and CDR2 are LNHNV and YYDKDF (reference sequence). CDR3 length: 15 residues. With V trimmed by 5 bases and J by 1 base, 4 bases remained unmatched. The CDR3 sequence is CATSGRDRGSYEQYF. CDR3 nucleotides: TGTGCCACCAGCGGAAGGGACAGGGGGTCCTACGAGCAGTACTTC.

The chain links TRBV29-1 to TRBJ2-5; tentative D call: TRBD1 (6 bases). Germline-derived CDR1 and CDR2 are SQVTM and ANQGSEA. The CDR3 has 13 residues. V lost 2 bases to trimming and J lost 2 bases, with 9 bases between them. CDR3 nucleotide sequence: TGCAGCGTTGAACAGGGGATACAAGAGACCCAGTACTTC. This gives the protein CSVEQGIQETQYF.

CDR3 nucleotide sequence: TGTGCCAGCAACTCCAGGCTGGAGGTCAATGAGCAGTTCTTC. It encodes CASNSRLEVNEQFF. The chain carries TRBV28 and TRBJ2-1, with a weak D call TRBD2 (5 bases). The CDR3 contains 14 residues. Germline V gene sequence: CDR1 MDHEN, CDR2 SYDVKM. V was trimmed by 7 bases and J by 6 bases, leaving 16 bases between them.

The chain uses TRBV7-9 and TRBJ1-2; TRBD1 aligns across 7 bases. The germline V gene encodes CDR1 SEHNR and CDR2 FQNEAQ (reference sequence). CDR3 length equals 15 residues. With 5 bases clipped from V and 4 bases from J, the junction kept 10 bases outside the gene matches. The DNA for the CDR3 is TGTGCCAGCAGCGAAGGGACAGAATACCTCTATGGCTACACCTTC. Protein sequence: CASSEGTEYLYGYTF.

CDR3 in amino acids: CASTTDRGLYNEQFF. CDR3 nucleotide sequence: TGTGCCAGTACCACTGACAGGGGCCTCTACAATGAGCAGTTCTTC. The V call is TRBV19, the J call TRBJ2-1; TRBD1 matches 8 bases. This CDR3 spans 15 amino acids. The germline V gene has CDR1 LNHDA and CDR2 SQIVND (reference sequence). V was pared by 7 bases and J by 3 bases, with 8 bases of the junction left unmatched.

V gene TRBV5-5 combines with J gene TRBJ2-5; 9 nucleotides line up with TRBD1. CDR3 length: 15 amino acids. Germline CDR1 and CDR2: SGHKS and YYEKEE (reference sequence). Trimming at V came to 4 bases and at J to 5 bases, leaving 9 bases not matched to a gene. The CDR3 nucleotides read TGTGCCAGCAGCCCGATTCCCGGGACAGGGGAGACCCAGTACTTC. This translates into CASSPIPGTGETQYF.

This clone was picked up one time. This sequence joins TRBV5-1 and TRBJ2-1; D perhaps matches TRBD1 (6 bases). Germline lookup yields CDR1 SGHRS and CDR2 YFSETQ. The CDR3 consists of 16 residues. Trimming stripped 7 bases from V and 0 bases from J, with 17 bases between. The CDR3 bases are TGCGCCAGCCGCTCCTACAGGGAAAGCTCCTACAATGAGCAGTTCTTC. Residues: CASRSYRESSYNEQFF.

This sequence joins TRBV11-1 and TRBJ2-3, with 12 bases aligning to TRBD2. Trimming at V came to 5 bases and at J to 1 base, leaving 4 bases not matched to a gene. This CDR3 region has 16 residues. The germline V gene encodes CDR1 SGHAT and CDR2 FQDESV (reference sequence). CDR3 nucleotide sequence: TGTGCCAGCAGCGTCCGACTAGCGGGGGGCACAGATACGCAGTATTTT. Translation gives CASSVRLAGGTDTQYF. Full variable domain (outside the CDR3, taken from reference TRBV11-1 and TRBJ2-3): EAEVAQSPRYKITEKSQAVAFWCDPISGHATLYWYRQILGQGPELLVQFQDESVVDDSQLPKDRFSAERLKGVDSTLKIQPAELGDSAMYLCASSVRLAGGTDTQYFGPGTRLTVL.

The V call is TRBV4-1, the J call TRBJ2-5; D might be TRBD1 (6 bases). Germline lookup yields CDR1 MGHRA and CDR2 YSYEKL. The CDR3 spans 14 residues. The V and J ends lost 2 bases and 3 bases respectively, with 10 bases between them. CDR3 loop: CASSQSQGEETQYF. The DNA of the CDR3 is TGCGCCAGCAGCCAATCACAGGGTGAAGAGACCCAGTACTTC.